This passage covers 11 T cell receptor beta chains from one sample sequenced in a study of blood T cell repertoires in COVID-19. Assay used: immunoSEQ multiplex PCR; TCRdb lists only in-frame clones, some missing. The table includes about 370,000 clones, 87% detected once. The sample taken for sequencing was peripheral blood. Receptor source: a woman aged 25 to 45 with COVID-19, enrolled during active disease.

This clone appeared a single time. V gene TRBV4-3 combines with J gene TRBJ1-3; TRBD1 agrees at 7 bases. The CDR3 is 15 residues long. The junction had 3 bases not matched to a gene; V was cut back by 0 bases and J by 4 bases. The germline V gene has CDR1 LGHNA and CDR2 YSLEER. As DNA, the CDR3 is TGCGCCAGCAGCCAAGACAGGGGGATGGGAAACACCATATATTTT. Its translation is CASSQDRGMGNTIYF.

The chain employs TRBV7-2 and TRBJ2-1, with a tentative D call TRBD1 (5 bases). Trimming removed 0 bases at V and 3 bases at J, with 9 bases between. This CDR3 comprises 15 residues. The V gene's germline CDR1 is SGHTA and CDR2 FQGNSA. The CDR3 nucleotides read TGTGCCAGCAGCTTAGCGGGGCAGGGCTACAATGAGCAGTTCTTC. This gives the protein CASSLAGQGYNEQFF. The whole variable domain, remainder taken from reference TRBV7-2 and TRBJ2-1, is GAGVSQSPSNKVTEKGKDVELRCDPISGHTALYWYRQSLGQGLEFLIYFQGNSAPDKSGLPSDRFSAERTGGSVSTLTIQRTQQEDSAVYLCASSLAGQGYNEQFFGPGTRLTVL.

The chain uses TRBV19 and TRBJ1-6; 7 positions match TRBD1. The ends lost 7 bases at V and 7 bases at J; junction bases unmatched: 4. The CDR3 covers 13 residues. The germline V gene encodes CDR1 LNHDA and CDR2 SQIVND (reference sequence). CDR3 region: CASTAGGNSPLHF. Here the CDR3 DNA reads TGTGCCAGTACCGCAGGGGGGAATTCACCCCTCCACTTT.

The V call is TRBV7-8, the J call TRBJ2-5, with 8 bases matching TRBD2. Germline trimming cut 5 bases from V and 5 bases from J; bases unmatched to any gene: 7. CDR1 and CDR2 from the germline V gene are SGHVS and FQNEAQ. The CDR3 contains 14 residues. CDR3 in amino acids: CASSREGPGETQYF. In DNA form, the CDR3 reads TGTGCCAGCAGCCGGGAGGGACCGGGGGAGACCCAGTACTTC.

The chain joins TRBV10-1 to TRBJ2-5; 15 nucleotides align to TRBD2. The CDR3 spans 16 residues. Trimming cost V 9 bases and J 2 bases; bases outside gene matches: 7. Germline V gene data show CDR1 as WNHNN and CDR2 as SYGVQD (reference sequence). CDR3 sequence (DNA): TGCGCCAGGGGACCGGGACTAGCGGGGGGTCAAGAGACCCAGTACTTC. Encoded protein: CARGPGLAGGQETQYF.

J is TRBJ2-7 and V is TRBV10-3; 8 bases are shared with TRBD2. The J segment lost 3 bases and the V segment lost 7 bases, leaving 5 bases of the junction unmatched. CDR1 and CDR2 from the germline V gene are ENHRY and SYGVKD. The CDR3 covers 13 residues. CDR3 amino acids: CAITAGEVYEQYF. The CDR3 DNA sequence: TGTGCCATCACAGCGGGAGAGGTCTACGAGCAGTACTTC.

DNA of the CDR3: TGTGCCATCAGTGAGTCCGGTCTTGTCAACGTCCTGACTTTC. Translated: CAISESGLVNVLTF. V is TRBV10-3 and J is TRBJ2-6; D is undetermined. The CDR3 covers 14 residues. V shed 0 bases and J shed 9 bases, with 9 bases lying between them. CDR1 and CDR2 from the germline V gene are ENHRY and SYGVKD.

This sequence joins TRBV4-1 and TRBJ1-4, with 7 positions matching TRBD1. Germline-derived CDR1 and CDR2 are MGHRA and YSYEKL. The CDR3 contains 15 residues. V dropped 2 bases and J dropped 5; count of bases not matched to a gene: 5. The CDR3 region has the DNA TGCGCCAGCAGCCAACCGACAGGGCGGAATGAAAAACTGTTTTTT. It translates to CASSQPTGRNEKLFF.

The chain has TRBV3-1 (or the pseudogene TRBV3-2) and TRBJ2-2, with 13 bases identical to TRBD2. The CDR3 covers 16 residues. The junction had 7 bases not matched to a gene; V was cut back by 5 bases and J by 7 bases. The germline V gene has CDR1 LGHDT and CDR2 YNNKEL (reference sequence). CDR3 amino acids: CASSFGLAGEGGELFF. Written as DNA, the CDR3 is TGTGCCAGCAGCTTCGGACTAGCGGGAGAGGGCGGGGAGCTGTTTTTT.

CDR3: CASSYSQGGEKLFF. CDR3 sequence (DNA): TGTGCCAGCAGTTACTCACAGGGGGGCGAAAAACTGTTTTTT. The rearrangement uses TRBV6-6 and TRBJ1-4, with 8 nucleotides matching TRBD1. In germline, CDR1 is MNHNY, CDR2 SVGAGI (reference sequence). The CDR3 totals 14 residues. The J segment lost 8 bases and the V segment lost 0 bases, leaving 2 bases of the junction unmatched.

Worth noting for this clone: The sample carries other DNA sequences with the same CDR3. The chain uses TRBV6-5 and TRBJ1-2, with 9 bases identical to TRBD1. Looked up from germline, CDR1 is MNHEY and CDR2 is SVGAGI. V shed 6 bases and J 8 bases; nucleotides not matched to a gene: 4. This CDR3 region has 12 residues. The CDR3 loop is CASSRTGAGYTF. The CDR3 DNA is TGTGCCAGCAGCAGGACAGGGGCCGGCTACACCTTC.